Listed below are T cell receptor beta chains from one sample, sequenced in a study of cytomegalovirus exposure and HLA in healthy donors. TCRdb's copy holds only in-frame clones and misses some; the assay was immunoSEQ multiplex PCR. The table shows approximately 180,000 clones, with around 80% occurring only once. What was sequenced was PBMCs. The receptors derive from a man younger than 35 in good health and CMV-seronegative. The CDR3 runs from the conserved cysteine through the conserved F or W. Fields, in order: V gene, J gene, clone size, D gene, CDR3 protein, CDR3 DNA. The D gene is left open where the match is weak. Clone size is not always given. Where it is, it says once, few, many or a class for expanded clones.

TRBV5-1	TRBJ2-5	NA	TRBD2	CASSSLAGGQETQYF	TGCGCCAGCAGCTCACTAGCGGGGGGGCAAGAGACCCAGTACTTC
TRBV5-1	TRBJ1-2	NA	NA	CASSFTEHYGYTF	TGCGCCAGCAGCTTCACAGAACACTATGGCTACACCTTC
TRBV13	TRBJ2-1	NA	TRBD2	CASSLLSWGRTRSDNEQFF	TGTGCCAGCAGCTTATTATCATGGGGGAGGACTAGGAGCGACAATGAGCAGTTCTTC
TRBV27	TRBJ1-5	NA	NA	CASSLAGGSNQPQHF	TGTGCCAGCAGTTTGGCAGGTGGCAGCAATCAGCCCCAGCATTTT
TRBV25-1	TRBJ2-4	NA	NA	CASSVLYRYF	TGTGCCAGCAGTGTCCTTTATCGGTACTTC
TRBV4-3	TRBJ2-1	NA	TRBD2	CASSQDPWAGADNEQFF	TGCGCCAGCAGCCAAGATCCCTGGGCGGGAGCGGACAATGAGCAGTTCTTC
TRBV9	TRBJ2-3	NA	NA	CASSPHRAGEDTQYF	TGTGCCAGCAGCCCTCACAGGGCCGGGGAAGATACGCAGTATTTT
TRBV19	TRBJ2-7	NA	NA	CASTKGTGPYEQYF	TGTGCCAGTACCAAGGGAACAGGTCCCTACGAGCAGTACTTC
TRBV7-9	TRBJ2-6	NA	TRBD1	CSSSDPGTGRTSGANVLTF	TGTTCCAGCAGCGATCCGGGGACAGGCCGTACCTCTGGGGCCAACGTCCTGACTTTC
TRBV7-9	TRBJ1-1	NA	NA	CASIGVSEAFF	TGTGCCAGCATAGGGGTGTCTGAAGCTTTCTTT
TRBV7-8	TRBJ2-2	once	NA	CASSLRETTNTGELFF	TGTGCCAGCAGCTTAAGGGAGACTACGAACACCGGGGAGCTGTTTTTT
TRBV27	TRBJ2-7	NA	NA	CASSSQDYEQYF	TGTGCCAGCAGTTCCCAGGACTACGAGCAGTACTTC
TRBV28	TRBJ1-5	NA	TRBD1	CASSGGVRNQPQHF	TGTGCCAGCTCAGGGGGCGTGAGGAATCAGCCCCAGCATTTT
TRBV19	TRBJ1-5	NA	TRBD1	CASSMEWTGNNQPQHF	TGTGCCAGTAGTATGGAGTGGACAGGGAATAATCAGCCCCAGCATTTT
TRBV7-2	TRBJ1-2	NA	TRBD1	CASSLIPGQGYGYTF	TGTGCCAGCAGCTTAATCCCCGGACAGGGGTATGGCTACACCTTC
TRBV5-1	TRBJ2-1	NA	TRBD2	CASSLVASGSNEQFF	TGCGCCAGCAGCTTGGTGGCTAGCGGGAGTAATGAGCAGTTCTTC
TRBV13	TRBJ2-7	NA	NA	CASSLTSGLSLYEQYF	TGTGCCAGCAGCCTAACTTCGGGACTCTCTCTCTACGAGCAGTACTTC
TRBV5-1	TRBJ1-1	NA	NA	CASSLVGPGEAFF	TGCGCCAGCAGCTTGGTCGGGCCGGGGGAAGCTTTCTTT
TRBV5-6	TRBJ2-2	few	TRBD1	CASSYRGLTGELFF	TGTGCCAGCAGCTACAGGGGGCTCACCGGGGAGCTGTTTTTT
TRBV28	TRBJ2-6	NA	TRBD1	CASSRTGGVGGANVLTF	TGTGCCAGCAGCCGTACAGGGGGCGTAGGTGGGGCCAACGTCCTGACTTTC
TRBV7-8	TRBJ2-1	NA	TRBD1	CASEPGQGANRAYNEQFF	TGTGCCAGTGAACCGGGACAGGGGGCGAACCGGGCCTACAATGAGCAGTTCTTC
TRBV11-3	TRBJ2-2	once	TRBD1	CASSPDRSTGELFF	TGTGCCAGCAGCCCGGACAGGTCCACCGGGGAGCTGTTTTTT
TRBV15	TRBJ2-1	few	TRBD2	CATSRDVLAGGWQFF	TGTGCCACCAGCAGAGATGTGCTAGCGGGAGGATGGCAGTTCTTC
TRBV10-3	TRBJ2-7	NA	TRBD2	CAISDQLAGGYEQYF	TGTGCCATCTCTGACCAGCTAGCGGGGGGCTACGAGCAGTACTTC
TRBV28	TRBJ1-1	NA	TRBD1	CASSLRGQPNTEAFF	TGTGCCAGCAGCCTAAGGGGACAGCCGAACACTGAAGCTTTCTTT
TRBV10-3	TRBJ1-1	NA	NA	CAISEGPRGLEAFF	TGTGCCATCAGTGAGGGACCGAGGGGGTTAGAAGCTTTCTTT
TRBV15	TRBJ2-3	NA	TRBD2	CATSRGGTIDTQYF	TGTGCCACCAGCAGAGGGGGGACTATAGATACGCAGTATTTT
TRBV7-9	TRBJ1-5	NA	TRBD1	CASGEGQGNQPQHF	TGTGCCAGCGGCGAAGGACAGGGCAATCAGCCCCAGCATTTT